This record concerns one T cell receptor beta chain sequence. It lacks a known antigen. Per-base quality was not reported, and no clone a single base away is much larger than it. The sample's time point label, in plain terms: baseline, week 1 (first vaccination visit). The sample's treatment or condition, from its label and the paper: pre-vaccination baseline after standard-of-care therapy. Newly diagnosed WHO grade 3 or 4 IDH1-mutant astrocytomas showing loss of nuclear ATRX were present in the donors. The samples were drawn from NOA16, a multicentre, single-arm, open-label phase I trial in Germany that tested a mutant IDH1 peptide vaccine in humans for the first time. For immunogenicity testing, the blood drawn at visit V03 was used as the baseline sample. The DNeasy Blood and Tissue Kit was used to extract genomic DNA from EDTA blood for TCRB sequencing. The library came from the immunoSEQ multiplex PCR assay. Rearranged TCR beta chain sequences were amplified using the hsTCRB Kit according to the manufacturer's protocol. Sequencing of TCRB libraries was carried out on an Illumina MiSeq. The published analysis was carried out like this. The kit vendor's proprietary platform handled demultiplexing, trimming and gene mapping. TCRdb mirrors the immuneACCESS table, restricted to in-frame sequences. Some clones are absent from its copies; in checked studies, under half trace to an unresolved V gene, and the reason for the others is unknown. V and J calls and clone size are as listed in that table; D and trimming were resolved from the DNA. This sample lists 95,000 to 100,000 clones; roughly 90% were detected once. The top ten hold less than 0.65% of the sample.

The data stem from a study of a mutant IDH1 vaccine in newly diagnosed glioma (dated by TCRdb to the early 2020s). Concerning the study at large: The roughly 30 treated patients were around 62% male and about 38% female, with a mean age of around 40 years. Before enrollment, patients had received standard therapy of radiotherapy alone, temozolomide alone, or radiochemotherapy with temozolomide; most received the combination. Peripheral blood was drawn at six visits: V03 (baseline), V05, V07, V10, V12 and V13. Longitudinal TCRB deep sequencing was done for 25 to 30 treated patients, wherever samples were available for exploratory analyses.

The germline V gene (reference sequence) specifies SEHNR as CDR1 and FQNEAQ as CDR2. V is pared back by 0 bases and J by 2 bases, with 9 bases lying between the germline termini. The CDR3 measures 15 amino acids from cysteine to phenylalanine. Only the CDR3 region is kept as DNA, spanning 45 bases read in frame from base 1. On the study overall, not on this receptor specifically: According to the authors, sample limitations meant that analyses of patient blood samples could not be reproduced. Across multiple MHC alleles, vaccine-induced immune responses were seen in nearly 95% of patients. Availability determined which PBMC samples were chosen for TCRB deep sequencing. Pseudoprogression appeared unrelated to alterations in the top peripheral T cell clonotypes detected by TCRB sequencing.

The chain is made from TRBV7-9 and TRBJ2-3; a weak D assignment points to TRBD1 (5 bases agree). The material sequenced was PBMCs, taken from a glioma patient treated with radiotherapy, temozolomide or both. The TCR sequence derives from a woman aged 45-59 years with glioma. The bases are TGTGCCAGCAGCTTAGCTGACAGATCCACAGATACGCAGTATTTT. Translated, it reads CASSLADRSTDTQYF.